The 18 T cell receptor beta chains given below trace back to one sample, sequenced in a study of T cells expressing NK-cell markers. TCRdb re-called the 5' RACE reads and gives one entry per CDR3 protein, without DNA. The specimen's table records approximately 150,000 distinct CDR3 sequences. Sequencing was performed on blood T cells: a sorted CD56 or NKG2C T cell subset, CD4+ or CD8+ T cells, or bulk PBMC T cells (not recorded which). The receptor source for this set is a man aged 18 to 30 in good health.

CDR3 amino acids: CASSGAKNIQYF. The chain has TRBV5-6 and TRBJ2-4. The CDR3 consists of 12 residues. The germline V gene has CDR1 SGHDT and CDR2 YYEEEE. Supplemented by reference TRBV5-6 and TRBJ2-4, the full variable domain reads DAGVTQSPTHLIKTRGQQVTLRCSPKSGHDTVSWYQQALGQGPQFIFQYYEEEERQRGNFPDRFSGHQFPNYSSELNVNALLLGDSALYLCASSGAKNIQYFGAGTRLSVL.

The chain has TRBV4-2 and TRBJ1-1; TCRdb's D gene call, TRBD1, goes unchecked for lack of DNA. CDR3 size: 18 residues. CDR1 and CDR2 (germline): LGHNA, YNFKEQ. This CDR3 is CASSSETGILGSNTEAFF.

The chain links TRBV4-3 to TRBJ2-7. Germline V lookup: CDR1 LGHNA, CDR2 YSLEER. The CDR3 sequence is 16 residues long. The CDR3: CASSQDPAGATPEQYF.

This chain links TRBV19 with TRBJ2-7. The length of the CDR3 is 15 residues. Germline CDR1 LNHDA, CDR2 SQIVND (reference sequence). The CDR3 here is CASSISDTSPYEQYF.

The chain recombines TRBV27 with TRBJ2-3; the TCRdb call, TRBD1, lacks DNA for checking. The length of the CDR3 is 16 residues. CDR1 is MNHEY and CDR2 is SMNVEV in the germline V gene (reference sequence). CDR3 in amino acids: CASSYKDRGPPDTQYF.

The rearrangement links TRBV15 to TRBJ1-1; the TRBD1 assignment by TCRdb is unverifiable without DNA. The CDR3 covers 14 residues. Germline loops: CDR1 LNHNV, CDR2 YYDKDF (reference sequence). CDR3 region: CATSSGRMNTEAFF.

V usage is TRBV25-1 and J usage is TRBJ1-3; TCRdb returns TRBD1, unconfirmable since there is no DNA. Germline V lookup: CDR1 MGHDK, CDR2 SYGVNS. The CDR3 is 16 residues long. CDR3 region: CASSEYQGESGNTIYF.

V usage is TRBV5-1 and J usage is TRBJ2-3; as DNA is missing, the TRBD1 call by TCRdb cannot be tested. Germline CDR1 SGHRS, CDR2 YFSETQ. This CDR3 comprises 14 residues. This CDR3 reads CASSPGGRGDTQYF. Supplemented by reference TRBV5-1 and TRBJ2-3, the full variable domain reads KAGVTQTPRYLIKTRGQQVTLSCSPISGHRSVSWYQQTPGQGLQFLFEYFSETQRNKGNFPGRFSGRQFSNSRSEMNVSTLELGDSALYLCASSPGGRGDTQYFGPGTRLTVL.

The CDR3 loop reads CSVRGTSGRDTQYF. This chain connects TRBV29-1 to TRBJ2-3; the D call of TRBD2 rests on TCRdb alone, since no DNA is present to check it. The germline V gene has CDR1 SQVTM and CDR2 ANQGSEA. The CDR3 extends over 14 amino acids.

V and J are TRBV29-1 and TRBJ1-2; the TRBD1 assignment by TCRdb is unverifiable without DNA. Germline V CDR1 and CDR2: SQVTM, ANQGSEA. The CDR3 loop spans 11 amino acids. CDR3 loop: CSVSSPGGYTF.

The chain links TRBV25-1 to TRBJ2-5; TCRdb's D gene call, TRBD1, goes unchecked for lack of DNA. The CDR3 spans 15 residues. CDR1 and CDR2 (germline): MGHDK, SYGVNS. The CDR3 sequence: CASSEYGTAQETQYF.

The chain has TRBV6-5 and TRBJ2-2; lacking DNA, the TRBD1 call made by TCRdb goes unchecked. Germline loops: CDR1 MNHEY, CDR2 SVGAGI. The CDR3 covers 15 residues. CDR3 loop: CASSYGTGMTGELFF.

This CDR3 is CASMNWDRPPDTQYF. V gene TRBV12-3 or TRBV12-4 combines with J gene TRBJ2-3; TCRdb picks TRBD1, but there is no DNA to check that call. This CDR3 contains 15 residues.

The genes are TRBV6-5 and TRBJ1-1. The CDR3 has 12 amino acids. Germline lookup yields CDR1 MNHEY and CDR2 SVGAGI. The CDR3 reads CASSYSGREAFF.

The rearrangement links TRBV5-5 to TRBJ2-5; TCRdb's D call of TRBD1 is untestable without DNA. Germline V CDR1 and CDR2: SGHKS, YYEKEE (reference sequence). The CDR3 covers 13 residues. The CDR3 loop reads CASSLQGPETQYF.

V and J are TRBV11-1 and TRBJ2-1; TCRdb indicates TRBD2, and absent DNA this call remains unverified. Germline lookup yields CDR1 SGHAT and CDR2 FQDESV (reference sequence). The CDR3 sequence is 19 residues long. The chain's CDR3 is CASSFQSGTSGRIYNEQFF.

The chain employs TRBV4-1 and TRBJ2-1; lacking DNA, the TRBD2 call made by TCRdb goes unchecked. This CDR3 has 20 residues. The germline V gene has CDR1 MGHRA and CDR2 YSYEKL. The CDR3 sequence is CASSQELWGFGTSGYNEQFF.

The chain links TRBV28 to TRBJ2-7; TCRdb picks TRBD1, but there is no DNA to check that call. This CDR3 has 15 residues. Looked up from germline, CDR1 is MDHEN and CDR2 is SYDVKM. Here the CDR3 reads CASETPGQGFDEQYF.